Given below is one T cell receptor beta chain in context. Its antigen is as yet unknown. Assay execution proceeded at the deep level. The table came from immunoSEQ multiplex PCR; TCRdb's copy has only in-frame clones and leaves some out. The profile covers more than 900,000 clones, with roughly 74% appearing a single time and around 0.6% taken by the ten largest. These data come from a study of shared clonotypes between healthy human individuals. Overall study results and limits: Sequencing depth was predicted to influence how clonotypes are shared among donors. Only blood was sampled; tissue repertoires likely differ.

Memory CD4+ cells were the fraction left after CD45RA+ naive selection. Sequenced sample: memory CD4+ T cells from PBMCs. Regarding subset: CD45RA-negative fraction. This TCR derives from a man aged 18-30 years in good health. Some clones in this sample may be carry-over from other donors' samples.

As DNA, the CDR3 is TGTGCCAGCAGCTTGGTAGGTGGGACCCCTTCAGATACGCAGTATTTT. The encoded protein is CASSLVGGTPSDTQYF. The chain has TRBV5-6 and TRBJ2-3, with D possibly called TRBD1 or TRBD2 (5 bases each). The CDR3 contains 16 residues. Germline lookup yields CDR1 SGHDT and CDR2 YYEEEE. V shed 0 bases and J shed 4 bases, with 15 bases lying between them.